Listed here are 7 T cell receptor beta chains from one sample, sequenced in a study of CD8+ T cells in alopecia areata. Reverse transcription of extracted RNA yielded cDNA, which provided the sequencing template. Clones were sequenced by immunoSEQ multiplex PCR, and TCRdb holds only the in-frame ones, with some missing. This table holds approximately 210,000 clones, around 65% found once. The treatment denotes: oral pan-JAK inhibitor, 5-10 mg twice daily. Sequences were derived from CD4+ T cells sorted from blood, sampled at week 4, from a patient treated with tofacitinib. These receptors were taken from a human donor with alopecia areata.

This rearrangement joins TRBV29-1 to TRBJ2-3; 7 bases are a match to TRBD1. The CDR3 totals 13 residues. The junction had 4 bases not matched to a gene; V was cut back by 6 bases and J by 1 base. Germline V CDR1 and CDR2: SQVTM, ANQGSEA. This chain's CDR3 is CSVRDSGTDTQYF. The CDR3 DNA sequence: TGCAGCGTCCGGGACAGTGGCACAGATACGCAGTATTTT.

The chain is built from TRBV7-2 and TRBJ2-7; either TRBD1 or TRBD2 may supply D (6 bases each). V gave up 1 base and J gave up 0 bases, with 13 bases separating them. Germline V lookup: CDR1 SGHTA, CDR2 FQGNSA. The CDR3 extends over 16 amino acids. In DNA, the CDR3 is TGTGCCAGCAGCTTAGGAGGGGGGTGGAGCTCCTACGAGCAGTACTTC. Its translation is CASSLGGGWSSYEQYF.

This chain uses TRBV5-1 with TRBJ2-7, with 13 bases matching TRBD2. CDR1 and CDR2 (germline): SGHRS, YFSETQ. The CDR3 is 17 residues long. V was clipped by 4 bases and J by 0 bases; unmatched bases: 7. CDR3 DNA sequence: TGCGCCAGCAGCCCAGGCGGGACTAGCGGGGACTCCTACGAGCAGTACTTC. Its protein product is CASSPGGTSGDSYEQYF.

V and J are TRBV2 and TRBJ2-3; tentatively, D is TRBD2 (5 bases). Trimming shortened V by 8 bases and J by 0 bases, and 15 bases separated the two germline ends. In germline, CDR1 is SNHLY, CDR2 FYNNEI. The CDR3 covers 15 residues. The CDR3 bases are TGTGCCAGCGGCCTAGAGCGGTTCAGCACAGATACGCAGTATTTT. This gives the protein CASGLERFSTDTQYF. Based on the CDR3 plus reference TRBV2 and TRBJ2-3, the full variable domain is EPEVTQTPSHQVTQMGQEVILRCVPISNHLYFYWYRQILGQKVEFLVSFYNNEISEKSEIFDDQFSVERPDGSNFTLKIRSTKLEDSAMYFCASGLERFSTDTQYFGPGTRLTVL.

This CDR3 is CASRGGAWDNEQFF. In DNA form, the CDR3 reads TGTGCCAGCAGGGGAGGGGCTTGGGACAATGAGCAGTTCTTC. This sequence joins TRBV2 and TRBJ2-1, with 7 bases lining up with TRBD2. The CDR3 runs 14 residues. Germline loops: CDR1 SNHLY, CDR2 FYNNEI. Losses at the gene ends were 6 bases for V and 5 bases for J; bases not matched to a gene: 7.

The sample holds a few counts of this clone. The chain is built from TRBV4-1 and TRBJ1-2; D is undetermined. The V end lost 0 bases, the J end lost 7 bases, and 6 bases lay between the germline ends. Germline loops: CDR1 MGHRA, CDR2 YSYEKL. This CDR3 is built from 12 residues. The CDR3 DNA reads as TGCGCCAGCAGCCAAGATTGGATTGGCTACACCTTC. Protein: CASSQDWIGYTF.

This clone was counted a few times. The genes are TRBV4-1 and TRBJ2-7; D gene unclear. Deletions cut 0 bases from V and 3 bases from J, with 9 bases between. The CDR3 totals 14 residues. Germline assignment: CDR1 MGHRA and CDR2 YSYEKL. CDR3 region: CASSQDSGFYEQYF. CDR3 coding DNA: TGCGCCAGCAGCCAAGATTCAGGATTCTACGAGCAGTACTTC.